These 21 T cell receptor beta chains share one sample of origin, sequenced in a study of preoperative IRX-2 immunotherapy in early breast cancer. The treatment is: preoperative locoregional IRX-2 cytokine immunotherapy. The repertoire was sequenced with immunoSEQ multiplex PCR; TCRdb's copy has only in-frame clones and lacks some. Of approximately 30,000 clones listed, roughly 90% are singletons. Here the sequenced sample was tumor tissue, taken after IRX-2 immunotherapy. The receptors derive from a human donor with breast cancer.

The chain uses TRBV11-3 and TRBJ2-5, with TRBD1 as a possible D gene (6 bases). Trimming took off 6 bases at V and 5 bases at J, with 19 bases between the two ends. The germline V gene encodes CDR1 SGHNT and CDR2 YENEEA. CDR3 size: 15 residues. CDR3 region: CASRNEAQGPETQYF. Written as DNA, the CDR3 is TGTGCCAGCAGAAATGAAGCTCAGGGGCCGGAGACCCAGTACTTC.

This chain connects TRBV6-4 to TRBJ1-4, with D perhaps TRBD1 (5 bases). V lost 5 bases to trimming and J lost 16 bases, with 14 bases between them. The CDR3 has 11 amino acids. In germline, CDR1 is MRHNA, CDR2 SNTAGT. The CDR3 nucleotides are TGTGCCAGCAGTCGATCAGGGCTAGGGTTTTTT. Residues: CASSRSGLGFF.

The V and J genes are TRBV30 and TRBJ1-6; D uncertain. This CDR3 is 13 amino acids long. Germline CDR1 is GTSNPN and CDR2 is SVGIG (reference sequence). The V end lost 0 bases, the J end lost 6 bases, and 6 bases lay between the germline ends. The CDR3 region has the DNA TGTGCCTGGAGTGTGTCGCCTAATTCACCCCTCCACTTT. Translated: CAWSVSPNSPLHF.

The CDR3 nucleotides are TGCGCCAGCAGCTCATACGGACTAGCGGGGGGGAGTAATGAGCAGTTCTTC. Encoded protein: CASSSYGLAGGSNEQFF. The chain has TRBV5-1 and TRBJ2-1; 15 positions agree with TRBD2. This CDR3 has 17 residues. CDR1 is SGHRS and CDR2 is YFSETQ in the germline V gene. V shed 3 bases and J 7 bases; nucleotides not matched to a gene: 8.

The chain recombines TRBV19 with TRBJ1-1; D is ambiguous. The length of the CDR3 is 14 residues. The V and J ends lost 10 bases and 4 bases respectively, with 19 bases between them. Germline CDR1 and CDR2: LNHDA and SQIVND (reference sequence). CDR3 DNA: TGTGCCACCAACCAGGTGGGGTTGGGCACTGAAGCTTTCTTT. It specifies CATNQVGLGTEAFF.

The chain uses TRBV9 and TRBJ1-5; D gene uncertain. Trimming pared 1 base from V and 2 bases from J, leaving 10 bases between. Per germline, CDR1 SGDLS and CDR2 YYNGEE. The length of the CDR3 is 15 residues. The CDR3 is CASSVRGKGNQPQHF. CDR3 in DNA: TGTGCCAGCAGCGTACGAGGGAAAGGCAATCAGCCCCAGCATTTT.

This clone turned up a few times. The rearrangement links TRBV11-3 to TRBJ2-7, with 7 bases lining up with TRBD1. The CDR3 loop spans 15 amino acids. The germline V gene encodes CDR1 SGHNT and CDR2 YENEEA. The V gene end was trimmed by 3 bases and the J gene end by 5 bases; junction bases not matched to a gene: 10. CDR3 nucleotides: TGTGCCAGCAGCTTGGTAGGGGGCAGATTCGACGAGCAGTACGTC. It yields the protein CASSLVGGRFDEQYV.

The J gene is TRBJ1-4, the V gene TRBV6-8, with a possible D match to TRBD1 (6 bases). CDR3 size: 14 residues. V gave up 6 bases and J gave up 3 bases, with 11 bases separating them. Germline values: CDR1 MNHGY, CDR2 SAAAGT. Here the CDR3 DNA reads TGTGCCAGCAGACCCACAGGGCCTAATGAAAAACTGTTTTTT. Translating it yields CASRPTGPNEKLFF.

The chain uses TRBV11-3 and TRBJ2-7, with D possibly TRBD2 on 6 matching bases. V was trimmed by 1 base and J by 2 bases, leaving 12 bases between them. The CDR3 has 15 amino acids. From germline, CDR1 is SGHNT and CDR2 YENEEA. CDR3 sequence reads: CASSLVLSGPYEQYF. CDR3 DNA: TGTGCCAGCAGCTTAGTCCTTAGCGGTCCCTACGAGCAGTACTTC.

The chain links TRBV11-3 to TRBJ2-7; TRBD2 aligns across 14 bases. The V and J ends lost 5 bases and 2 bases, in that order; junction bases with no gene match: 14. The CDR3 extends over 19 amino acids. The germline V gene has CDR1 SGHNT and CDR2 YENEEA. The CDR3 spells CASSVTGTSGSRLTYEQYF. The DNA of the CDR3 is TGTGCCAGCAGCGTCACCGGGACTAGCGGGAGTCGGCTCACCTACGAGCAGTACTTC.

V usage is TRBV19 and J usage is TRBJ2-5; tentative D call: TRBD1 (6 bases). Germline assignment: CDR1 LNHDA and CDR2 SQIVND (reference sequence). The CDR3 is 12 residues long. Trimming removed 4 bases at V and 5 bases at J, with 8 bases between. The CDR3: CASSTTGETQYF. The CDR3 nucleotides read TGTGCCAGTAGTACGACAGGCGAGACCCAGTACTTC.

The chain recombines TRBV6-8 with TRBJ2-6; no definite D call. The CDR3 consists of 15 residues. The ends were cut back, 0 bases at V and 2 bases at J, with 5 bases in the middle. From germline, CDR1 is MNHGY and CDR2 SAAAGT. The CDR3 DNA reads as TGTGCCAGCAGTTACTCGTTTGCTGGGGCCAACGTCCTGACTTTC. Translation: CASSYSFAGANVLTF.

The V and J genes are TRBV28 and TRBJ1-2; 8 positions agree with TRBD1. V was clipped by 3 bases and J by 4 bases; unmatched bases: 7. Germline loops: CDR1 MDHEN, CDR2 SYDVKM. The CDR3 loop spans 15 amino acids. CDR3 DNA: TGTGCCAGCAGTTTTAGGGACAGGTCTAGCTATGGCTACACCTTC. Translating it yields CASSFRDRSSYGYTF.

The gene calls are TRBV19 and TRBJ1-1; D is possibly TRBD1 (6 bases). V was pared by 9 bases and J by 1 base, with 12 bases between. Germline V CDR1 and CDR2: LNHDA, SQIVND (reference sequence). The CDR3 has 13 amino acids. CDR3 region: CASQRGWNTEAFF. The CDR3 DNA reads TGTGCCAGCCAGAGGGGGTGGAACACTGAAGCTTTCTTT.

The chain joins TRBV18 to TRBJ1-3; the D gene is possibly TRBD1 (5 bases). Germline assignment: CDR1 KGHSH and CDR2 LQKENI. V lost 3 bases and J 4 bases, leaving 10 bases between the germline ends. This CDR3 spans 14 amino acids. The CDR3 here is CASSPGQGGNTIYF. In nucleotides, the CDR3 is TGTGCCAGCTCACCGGGCCAGGGAGGAAACACCATATATTTT.

The J gene is TRBJ1-1, the V gene TRBV7-7, with D tentatively TRBD1 (5 bases). The CDR3 is 14 amino acids. V dropped 2 bases and J dropped 1 base, with 8 bases sitting between them. CDR1 SSHAT and CDR2 FNYEAQ come from the germline V gene (reference sequence). For the CDR3, the DNA is TGTGCCAGCAGCTTACAGGGAGGGAACACTGAAGCTTTCTTT. Protein sequence: CASSLQGGNTEAFF.

The J gene is TRBJ2-2, the V gene TRBV11-3; tentatively, D is TRBD2 (5 bases). The germline V gene has CDR1 SGHNT and CDR2 YENEEA. V shed 5 bases and J shed 2 bases, with 12 bases lying between them. This CDR3 has 15 amino acids. DNA of the CDR3: TGTGCCAGCAGCGTTACGGGGATTAACACCGGGGAGCTGTTTTTT. It yields the protein CASSVTGINTGELFF. The full variable domain, rest sourced from reference TRBV11-3 and TRBJ2-2, is EAGVVQSPRYKIIEKKQPVAFWCNPISGHNTLYWYLQNLGQGPELLIRYENEEAVDDSQLPKDRFSAERLKGVDSTLKIQPAELGDSAVYLCASSVTGINTGELFFGEGSRLTVL.

The chain recombines TRBV14 with TRBJ2-5; tentative D call: TRBD1 (5 bases). Trimming took off 1 base at V and 2 bases at J, with 14 bases between the two ends. The CDR3 extends over 16 amino acids. The germline V gene encodes CDR1 SGHDN and CDR2 FVKESK. CDR3 DNA: TGTGCCAGCAGCCAAGGTGCAGGGTTAGGTCAAGAGACCCAGTACTTC. As protein: CASSQGAGLGQETQYF.

The chain uses TRBV7-6 and TRBJ2-1; weak D call: TRBD2 (5 bases). V was shortened by 1 base and J by 15 bases, with 19 bases between the two germline ends. The V gene's germline CDR1 is SGHVS and CDR2 FNYEAQ. There are 14 residues in the CDR3. As DNA, the CDR3 is TGTGCCAGCAGCTTAGAGGGAGCTGGCCTCGGTTGGTTCTTC. This translates into CASSLEGAGLGWFF.

Worth noting for this clone: A junction boundary mismatches the germline segment, possibly from a read error. A nucleotide was unread or ambiguous, so the corresponding amino acid is written X. The chain links TRBV29-1 to TRBJ1-2; 7 bases fit TRBD1. This CDR3 has 15 amino acids. Germline V CDR1 and CDR2: SQVTM, ANQGSEA. The CDR3 DNA sequence: TGCARCGTTGTCCGTCCCCAGGGGGTCTCCTATGGCTACACCTTC. Translating it yields CXVVRPQGVSYGYTF.

V is TRBV28 and J is TRBJ1-6, with D possibly TRBD1 on 6 matching bases. Trimming cost V 6 bases and J 10 bases, with 13 bases left between them. The CDR3 runs 13 residues. In germline, CDR1 is MDHEN, CDR2 SYDVKM. CDR3 nucleotides: TGTGCCAGCAGACGACAGGATGGCTCACCCCTCCACTTT. Protein: CASRRQDGSPLHF. Full variable domain (remainder filled in from reference TRBV28 and TRBJ1-6): DVKVTQSSRYLVKRTGEKVFLECVQDMDHENMFWYRQDPGLGLRLIYFSYDVKMKEKGDIPEGYSVSREKKERFSLILESASTNQTSMYLCASRRQDGSPLHFGNGTRLTVT.